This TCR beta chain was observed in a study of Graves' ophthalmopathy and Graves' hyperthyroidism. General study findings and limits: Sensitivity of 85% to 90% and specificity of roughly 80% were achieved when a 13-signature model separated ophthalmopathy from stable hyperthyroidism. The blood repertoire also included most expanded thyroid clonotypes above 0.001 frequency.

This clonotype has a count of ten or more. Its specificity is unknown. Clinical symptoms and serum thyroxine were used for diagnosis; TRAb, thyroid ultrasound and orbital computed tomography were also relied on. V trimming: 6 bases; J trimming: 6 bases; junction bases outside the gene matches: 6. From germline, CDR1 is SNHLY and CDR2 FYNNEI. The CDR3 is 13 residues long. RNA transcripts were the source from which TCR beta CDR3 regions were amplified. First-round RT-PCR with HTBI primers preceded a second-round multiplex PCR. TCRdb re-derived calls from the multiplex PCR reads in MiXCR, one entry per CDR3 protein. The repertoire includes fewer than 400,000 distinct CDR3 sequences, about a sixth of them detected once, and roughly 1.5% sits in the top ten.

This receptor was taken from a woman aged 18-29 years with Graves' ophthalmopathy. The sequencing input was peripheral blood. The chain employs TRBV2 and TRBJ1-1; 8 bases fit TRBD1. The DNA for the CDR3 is TGTGCCAGCAGCGACAGGGGTATCGCTGAAGCTTTCTTT. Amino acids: CASSDRGIAEAFF.